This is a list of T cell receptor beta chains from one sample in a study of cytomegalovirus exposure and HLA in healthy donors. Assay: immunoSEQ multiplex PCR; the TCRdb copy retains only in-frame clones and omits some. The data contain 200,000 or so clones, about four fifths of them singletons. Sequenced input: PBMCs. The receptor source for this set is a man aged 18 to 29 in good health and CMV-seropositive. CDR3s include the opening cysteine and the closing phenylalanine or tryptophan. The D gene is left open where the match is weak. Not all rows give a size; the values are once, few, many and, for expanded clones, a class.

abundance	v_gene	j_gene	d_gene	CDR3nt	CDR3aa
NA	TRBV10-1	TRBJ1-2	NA	TGTAAAGGGCAGGGGCTAAGGGGCTACACCTTC	CKGQGLRGYTF
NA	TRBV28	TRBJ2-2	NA	TGTGCCAGCAGTTCAGACTTCCCCAGCGGGGAGCTGTTTTTT	CASSSDFPSGELFF
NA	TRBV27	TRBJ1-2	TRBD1	TGTGCCAGCAGTCGTGGGGACAGGGGGCGAGGCTACACCTTC	CASSRGDRGRGYTF
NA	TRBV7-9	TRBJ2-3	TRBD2	TGTGCCAGCAGCCTAAGCGGGAGGGCCGCAGATACGCAGTATTTT	CASSLSGRAADTQYF
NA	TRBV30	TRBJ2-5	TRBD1	TGTGCCTGGAGTCGAAAGGTGCCGGGACAGCAAGAGACCCAGTACTTC	CAWSRKVPGQQETQYF
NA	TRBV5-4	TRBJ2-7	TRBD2	TGTGCCAGCAGCCTCAGACTAGCGGGCTCCTACGAGCAGTACTTC	CASSLRLAGSYEQYF
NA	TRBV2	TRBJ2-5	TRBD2	TGTGCCAGCCGGCTAGCGGGAGCTTGGGAGACCCAGTACTTC	CASRLAGAWETQYF
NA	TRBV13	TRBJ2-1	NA	TGTGCCAGCAGCTCGGGGAGGGGGGGACCGGGGCAGTTCTTC	CASSSGRGGPGQFF
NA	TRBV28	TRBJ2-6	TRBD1	TGTGCCAGCAGTCCCGGACAGGTATCTGGGGCCAACGTCCTGACTTTC	CASSPGQVSGANVLTF
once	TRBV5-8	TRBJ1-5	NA	TGTGCCAGCAGCTTGGATAGAAATCAGCCCCAGCATTTT	CASSLDRNQPQHF
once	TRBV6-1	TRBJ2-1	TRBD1	TGTGCCAGCATAAGTTCCGGGACAGGGGCCAATGAGCAGTTCTTC	CASISSGTGANEQFF
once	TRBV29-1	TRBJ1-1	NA	TGCAGCGCCGATGGGGGGGGAAACACTGAAGCTTTCTTT	CSADGGGNTEAFF
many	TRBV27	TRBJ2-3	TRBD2	TGTGCCAGCACCGCGTCCGGGACTAGCGACCTACCCACAGATACGCAGTATTTT	CASTASGTSDLPTDTQYF
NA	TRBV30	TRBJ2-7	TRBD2	TGTGCCTGTAGTATCGGGACTAGAGTATTCGACGAGCAGTACTTC	CACSIGTRVFDEQYF
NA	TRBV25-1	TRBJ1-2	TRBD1	TGTGCCAGCAGAGCCGGGACAGGGGCTACTTATGGCTACACCTTC	CASRAGTGATYGYTF
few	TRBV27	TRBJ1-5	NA	TGTGCCAGCAGTTTATTTCGGGCAGGGGTTAGGGGGCCCCAGCATTTT	CASSLFRAGVRGPQHF
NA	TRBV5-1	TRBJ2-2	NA	TGCGCCAGCAGCCAGGGATTAAACACCGGGGAGCTGTTTTTT	CASSQGLNTGELFF
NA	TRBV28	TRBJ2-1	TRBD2	TGTGCCAGCAGTTCCTCTAGCGGACCCTACAATGAGCAGTTCTTC	CASSSSSGPYNEQFF
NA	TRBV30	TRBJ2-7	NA	TGTGCCTGGAGTGTAGAGGACTACGAGCAGTACTTC	CAWSVEDYEQYF
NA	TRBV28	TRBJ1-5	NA	TGTGCCAGCAGTTGGGGGGAGGGGTATCAGCCCCAGCATTTT	CASSWGEGYQPQHF
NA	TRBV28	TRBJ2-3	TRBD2	TGTGCCAGCAGTTTAGCCGTACTAGCGGGTGGCACAGATACGCAGTATTTT	CASSLAVLAGGTDTQYF
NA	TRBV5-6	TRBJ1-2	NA	TGTGCCAGCATCCTTTTCGACAGACCTAACTATGGCTACACCTTC	CASILFDRPNYGYTF
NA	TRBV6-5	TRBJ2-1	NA	TGTGCCAGCAGTCAGAACTCCTACAATGAGCAGTTCTTC	CASSQNSYNEQFF
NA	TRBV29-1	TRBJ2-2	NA	TGCAGCGTCAGAACTGGGGGCTATGGCACCGGGGAGCTGTTTTTT	CSVRTGGYGTGELFF
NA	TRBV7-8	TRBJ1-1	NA	TGTGCCAGCAGCTTAGAACGGGGAGGATGGGACACTGAAGCTTTCTTT	CASSLERGGWDTEAFF
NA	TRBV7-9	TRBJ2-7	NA	TGTGCCAGCAGCTTAGGTTTAGGGAGCGAGCAGTACTTC	CASSLGLGSEQYF
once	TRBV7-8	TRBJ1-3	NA	TGTGCCAGCAGCCCGCCGGGGATAGCTGGAAACACCATATATTTT	CASSPPGIAGNTIYF
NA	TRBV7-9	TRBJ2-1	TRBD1	TGTGCCATTCAGGGGGCAAATGAGCAGTTCTTC	CAIQGANEQFF
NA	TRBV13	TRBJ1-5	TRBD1	TGTGCCAGCAGCCTCGGACAGGGGGCGGTACTGGGTAATCAGCCCCAGCATTTT	CASSLGQGAVLGNQPQHF
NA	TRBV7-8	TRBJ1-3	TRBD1	TGTGCCAGCAGCGTGACAGGGGACCCGGGCACCATATATTTT	CASSVTGDPGTIYF
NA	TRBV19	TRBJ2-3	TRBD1	TGTGCCAGTAGTACGCGACAGGGGGGTCTCTCCACAGATACGCAGTATTTT	CASSTRQGGLSTDTQYF
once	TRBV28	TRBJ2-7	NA	TGTGCCAGCAGTTTTTTGGGCAACTCCTACGAGCAGTACTTC	CASSFLGNSYEQYF
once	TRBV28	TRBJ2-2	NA	TGTGCCAGCAGTTTTTTGTCTTTCGGGGAGCTGTTTTTT	CASSFLSFGELFF
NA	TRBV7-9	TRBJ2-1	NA	TGTGCCAGCAGCTTGTTTATGAATGAGCAGTTCTTC	CASSLFMNEQFF
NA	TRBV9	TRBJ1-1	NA	TGTGCCAGCAGCGTTCTAGCGGGGGCGGTAGGGGGGACTGAAGCTTTCTTT	CASSVLAGAVGGTEAFF
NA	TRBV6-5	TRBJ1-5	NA	TGTGCCAGCAGTACCGGGAGTATCAATCAGCCCCAGCATTTT	CASSTGSINQPQHF
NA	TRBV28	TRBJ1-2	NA	TGTGCCTACGAGGCAGGGCGGGGTGGCTACACCTTC	CAYEAGRGGYTF
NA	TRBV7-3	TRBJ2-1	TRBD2	TGTGCCAGCAGCTCCCAGGACCTAGCGGGGGGCCACAATGAGCAGTTCTTC	CASSSQDLAGGHNEQFF
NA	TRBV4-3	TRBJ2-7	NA	TGCGCCAGCAGCCAAGCCTATAGCGGCTACGAGCAGTACTTC	CASSQAYSGYEQYF
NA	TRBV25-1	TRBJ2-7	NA	TGTGCCAGCAGTGACGATCGGAGGGACAGCTACTACGAGCAGTACTTC	CASSDDRRDSYYEQYF
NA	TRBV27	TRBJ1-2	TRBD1	TGTGCCAGCAGCTTCTCAGGGGGCAGCCTATATGGCTACACCTTC	CASSFSGGSLYGYTF
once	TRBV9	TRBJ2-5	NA	TGTGCCAGCAGCGTAGAAAGAGGGCTGATGTGGGAGACCCAGTACTTC	CASSVERGLMWETQYF
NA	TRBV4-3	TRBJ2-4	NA	TGCGCCAGCAGCCAGGACATGGCCAAAAACATTCAGTACTTC	CASSQDMAKNIQYF
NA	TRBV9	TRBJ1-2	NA	TGTGCCAGCAGCGGGCGGGGGATCTATGGCTACACCTTC	CASSGRGIYGYTF
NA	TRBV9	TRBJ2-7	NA	TGTGCCAGCAGCGTCTCTCAGGGAACAGGCGAGCAGTACTTC	CASSVSQGTGEQYF
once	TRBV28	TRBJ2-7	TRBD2	TGTGCCAGCAGTTTGGGGGGGAGCGAGCAGTACTTC	CASSLGGSEQYF
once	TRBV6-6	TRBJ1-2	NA	TGTGCCAGCAGTACCCGGGACTCGAGTTTCTATGGCTACACCTTC	CASSTRDSSFYGYTF
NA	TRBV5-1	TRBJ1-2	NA	TGCGCCAGCAGCTTGGAGGGGTTCTATGGCTACACCTTC	CASSLEGFYGYTF
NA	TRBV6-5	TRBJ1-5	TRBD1	TGTGCCAGCAGCTGGGGACAGGGAAGTCAGCCCCAGCATTTT	CASSWGQGSQPQHF
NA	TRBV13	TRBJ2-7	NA	TGTGCCAGCAGCTCCCGACAGCCTTCCTACGAGCAGTACTTC	CASSSRQPSYEQYF
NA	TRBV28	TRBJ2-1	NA	TGTGCCAGCAGTTTACTTCGGGAGACTTGGAATGAGCAGTTCTTC	CASSLLRETWNEQFF
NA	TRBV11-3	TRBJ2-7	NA	TGTGCCAGCAGCTCCAAGGAGGCCTACGAGCAGTACTTC	CASSSKEAYEQYF
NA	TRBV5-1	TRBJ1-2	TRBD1	TGCGCCAGTTTTGGGGACAGGGGTTATGGCTACACCTTC	CASFGDRGYGYTF
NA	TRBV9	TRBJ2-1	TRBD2	TGTGCCAGCAGCGTACCTATGGGCGGGAGGGCCGACAATGAGCAGTTCTTC	CASSVPMGGRADNEQFF